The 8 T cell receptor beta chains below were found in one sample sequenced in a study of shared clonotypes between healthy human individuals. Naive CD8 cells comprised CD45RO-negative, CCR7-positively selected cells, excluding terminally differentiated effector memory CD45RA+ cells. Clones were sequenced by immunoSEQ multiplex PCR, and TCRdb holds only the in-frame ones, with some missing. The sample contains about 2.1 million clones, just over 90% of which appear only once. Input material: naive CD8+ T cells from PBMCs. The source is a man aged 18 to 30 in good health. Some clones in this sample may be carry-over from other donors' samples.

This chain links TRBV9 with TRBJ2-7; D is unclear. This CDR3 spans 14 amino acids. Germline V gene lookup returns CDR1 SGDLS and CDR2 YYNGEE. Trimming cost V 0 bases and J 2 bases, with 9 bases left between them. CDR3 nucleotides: TGTGCCAGCAGCGTAGGGGATACCACCTACGAGCAGTACTTC. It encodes CASSVGDTTYEQYF.

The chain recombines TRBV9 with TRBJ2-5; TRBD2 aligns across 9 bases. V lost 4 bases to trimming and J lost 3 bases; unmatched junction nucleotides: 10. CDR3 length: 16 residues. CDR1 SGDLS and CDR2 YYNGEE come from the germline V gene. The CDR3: CASSLRGSGREETQYF. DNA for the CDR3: TGTGCCAGCAGCCTCCGTGGTAGCGGGAGAGAAGAGACCCAGTACTTC.

CDR3 sequence (DNA): TGTGCCAGCAGCTTAGCTATCCAGGTTGCCTACAATGAGCAGTTCTTC. Translating gives CASSLAIQVAYNEQFF. This chain links TRBV7-8 with TRBJ2-1; unclear D gene. Germline lookup yields CDR1 SGHVS and CDR2 FQNEAQ. The ends were cut back, 0 bases at V and 2 bases at J, with 11 bases in the middle. This CDR3 is built from 16 residues.

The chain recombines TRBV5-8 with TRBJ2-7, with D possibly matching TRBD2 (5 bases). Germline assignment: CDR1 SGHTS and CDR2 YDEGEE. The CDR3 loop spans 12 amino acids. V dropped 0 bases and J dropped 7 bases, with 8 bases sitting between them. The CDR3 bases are TGTGCCAGCAGCTTGGAAGGCGGGGAGCAGTACTTC. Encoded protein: CASSLEGGEQYF.

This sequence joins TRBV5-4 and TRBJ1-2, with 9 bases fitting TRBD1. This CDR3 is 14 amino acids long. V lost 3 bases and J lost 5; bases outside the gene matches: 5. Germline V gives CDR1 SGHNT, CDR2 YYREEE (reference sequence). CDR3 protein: CASSSPGQGYGYTF. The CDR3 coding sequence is TGTGCCAGCAGCTCCCCGGGACAGGGATATGGCTACACCTTC.

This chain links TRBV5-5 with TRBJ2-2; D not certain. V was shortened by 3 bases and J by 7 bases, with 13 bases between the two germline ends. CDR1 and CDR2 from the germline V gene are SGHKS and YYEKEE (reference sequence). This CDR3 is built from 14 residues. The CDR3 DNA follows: TGTGCCAGCAGCTCGGCCCTTTGGGGCGGGGAGCTGTTTTTT. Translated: CASSSALWGGELFF.

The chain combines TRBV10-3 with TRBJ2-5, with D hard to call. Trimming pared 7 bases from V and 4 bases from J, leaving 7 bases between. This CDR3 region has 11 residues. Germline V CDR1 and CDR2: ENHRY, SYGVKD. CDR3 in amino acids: CAIKVRETQYF. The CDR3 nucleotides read TGTGCCATCAAGGTCAGAGAGACCCAGTACTTC.

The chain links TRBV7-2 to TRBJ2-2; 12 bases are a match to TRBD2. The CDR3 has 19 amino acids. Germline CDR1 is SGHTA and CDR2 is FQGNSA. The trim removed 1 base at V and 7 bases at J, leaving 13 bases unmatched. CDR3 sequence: CASSLDNPRLAGAFGELFF. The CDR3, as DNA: TGTGCCAGCAGCTTAGACAATCCTCGACTAGCGGGAGCTTTCGGGGAGCTGTTTTTT.